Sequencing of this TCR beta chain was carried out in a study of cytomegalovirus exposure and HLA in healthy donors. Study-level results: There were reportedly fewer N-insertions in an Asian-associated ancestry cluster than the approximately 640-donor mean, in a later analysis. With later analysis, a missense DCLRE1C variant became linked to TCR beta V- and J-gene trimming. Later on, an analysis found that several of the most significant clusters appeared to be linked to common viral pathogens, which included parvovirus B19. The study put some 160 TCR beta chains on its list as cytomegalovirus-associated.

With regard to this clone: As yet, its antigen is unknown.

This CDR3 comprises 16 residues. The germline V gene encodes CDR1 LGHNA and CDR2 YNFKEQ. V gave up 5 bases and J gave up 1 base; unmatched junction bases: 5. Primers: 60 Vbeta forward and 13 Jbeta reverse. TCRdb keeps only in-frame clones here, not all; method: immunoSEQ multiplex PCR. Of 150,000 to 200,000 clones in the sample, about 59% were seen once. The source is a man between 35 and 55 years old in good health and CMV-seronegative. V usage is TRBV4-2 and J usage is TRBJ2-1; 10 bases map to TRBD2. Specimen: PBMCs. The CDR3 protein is CASSNRAGGSYNEQFF. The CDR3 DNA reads TGTGCCAGCAGCAACAGAGCGGGGGGGTCCTACAATGAGCAGTTCTTC.